The 22 T cell receptor beta chains reported below all come from one sample, sequenced in a study of control samples from healthy donors and cancer patients. Profiling relied on immunoSEQ multiplex PCR, and the TCRdb table lists in-frame clones only, not all of them. The table lists 150,000 to 200,000 clones, about 90% of them singletons. The source material was blood. These receptors were collected from a man between 25 and 39 years old in good health.

The gene calls are TRBV7-9 and TRBJ2-5; no reliable D call. CDR1 is SEHNR and CDR2 is FQNEAQ in the germline V gene (reference sequence). Trimming shortened V by 1 base and J by 5 bases, and 20 bases separated the two germline ends. This CDR3 spans 17 amino acids. The CDR3 spells CASSLGYVSTFRETQYF. In DNA form, the CDR3 reads TGTGCCAGCAGCTTAGGGTATGTTTCGACTTTTCGGGAGACCCAGTACTTC.

V gene TRBV2 combines with J gene TRBJ2-5; D is undetermined. The germline CDR1 and CDR2 sequences are SNHLY and FYNNEI. Trimming stripped 3 bases from V and 7 bases from J, with 15 bases between. The CDR3 is 14 amino acids. The CDR3 DNA sequence: TGTGCCAGCAGTGACAAGGGTGATTTGGGGACCCAGTACTTC. Protein sequence: CASSDKGDLGTQYF.

The gene calls are TRBV2 and TRBJ2-7; 7 bases agree with TRBD2. The germline V gene encodes CDR1 SNHLY and CDR2 FYNNEI. The J segment lost 6 bases and the V segment lost 2 bases, leaving 4 bases of the junction unmatched. The CDR3 length is 13 residues. This CDR3 is CASSERRESEQYF. DNA of the CDR3: TGTGCCAGCAGTGAACGGCGGGAGTCCGAGCAGTACTTC.

This rearrangement joins TRBV20-1 to TRBJ1-2; D uncertain. The CDR3 runs to 10 residues. Germline V lookup: CDR1 DFQATT, CDR2 SNEGSKA (reference sequence). The V and J ends lost 3 bases and 8 bases respectively, with 7 bases between them. The CDR3: CSARNGGYTF. CDR3 nucleotide sequence: TGCAGTGCTAGGAATGGGGGCTACACCTTC.

The chain has TRBV19 and TRBJ1-1, with 7 bases matching TRBD1. The length of the CDR3 is 15 residues. J was trimmed by 1 base and V by 5 bases; bases with no gene match: 7. Germline assignment: CDR1 LNHDA and CDR2 SQIVND (reference sequence). The CDR3 nucleotides are TGTGCCAGTAGTCCAAGGGGGCTCGGGAACACTGAAGCTTTCTTT. This encodes CASSPRGLGNTEAFF.

This clone was recorded only once. The V and J genes are TRBV7-3 and TRBJ2-2; 7 bases match TRBD2. The ends lost 7 bases at V and 3 bases at J; junction bases unmatched: 5. CDR3 size: 14 residues. Germline CDR1 is SGHTA and CDR2 is FQGTGA. The CDR3 region is CASKAGPHTGELFF. CDR3 nucleotides: TGTGCCAGCAAAGCGGGACCTCACACCGGGGAGCTGTTTTTT.

The V and J genes are TRBV28 and TRBJ1-2, with D possibly TRBD1 on 5 matching bases. Germline V lookup: CDR1 MDHEN, CDR2 SYDVKM. The CDR3 runs 14 residues. V lost 3 bases to trimming and J lost 4 bases, with 12 bases between them. CDR3 coding DNA: TGTGCCAGCAGTTTGTCAGACAGCCGCTATGGCTACACCTTC. It is translated as CASSLSDSRYGYTF.

The CDR3 nucleotides read TGTGCCAGCAGTGACAGAAAGCCCCCCGAGCAGTACTTC. As protein: CASSDRKPPEQYF. The chain is built from TRBV2 and TRBJ2-7; D is uncertain. The germline V and J ends were trimmed by 3 bases and 6 bases, with 12 bases remaining between them. The CDR3 runs to 13 residues. Germline V gene lookup returns CDR1 SNHLY and CDR2 FYNNEI.

The rearrangement joins TRBV19 to TRBJ2-1; D might be TRBD2 (5 bases). V was clipped by 9 bases and J by 5 bases, with 17 bases between them. Germline CDR1 and CDR2: LNHDA and SQIVND (reference sequence). The CDR3 is 14 residues long. The DNA for the CDR3 is TGTGCCAGCTCTTTCACTAGGGCCCACAATGAGCAGTTCTTC. Translation gives CASSFTRAHNEQFF.

This clone was detected once. The V call is TRBV7-9, the J call TRBJ2-1; a possible D gene is TRBD2 (5 bases). The CDR3 is 14 residues long. CDR1 is SEHNR, CDR2 FQNEAQ, per germline (reference sequence). V was cut by 4 bases and J by 9 bases, with 16 bases left in between. This CDR3 reads CASSSTTRPSEQFF. In nucleotides, the CDR3 is TGTGCCAGCAGCTCCACAACTAGGCCTAGTGAGCAGTTCTTC.

J is TRBJ1-5 and V is TRBV6-5, with D possibly being TRBD1 (5 bases). CDR1 MNHEY and CDR2 SVGAGI come from the germline V gene. V was shortened by 6 bases and J by 2 bases, with 11 bases between the two germline ends. The length of the CDR3 is 14 residues. CDR3 region: CASRRGPGNQPQHF. In DNA form, the CDR3 reads TGTGCCAGCAGACGGGGACCGGGCAATCAGCCCCAGCATTTT.

This rearrangement joins TRBV4-1 to TRBJ2-3; 11 bases are a match to TRBD2. Per the germline V gene, CDR1 is MGHRA and CDR2 is YSYEKL. This CDR3 is 15 amino acids long. The ends lost 6 bases at V and 0 bases at J; junction bases unmatched: 2. The CDR3, as DNA: TGCGCCAGCAGAACTAGCGGGAGAAGCACAGATACGCAGTATTTT. Amino acid sequence: CASRTSGRSTDTQYF.

The chain carries TRBV20-1 and TRBJ2-5; no clear D. Trimming took 6 bases from V and 6 from J, leaving 11 bases between them. The CDR3 is 11 amino acids. Germline CDR1 is DFQATT and CDR2 is SNEGSKA (reference sequence). CDR3 bases: TGCAGTGCCGCACCCTTGAAGACCCAGTACTTC. Translating gives CSAAPLKTQYF.

The J gene is TRBJ2-2, the V gene TRBV10-3, with D perhaps assigned TRBD1 or TRBD2 (5 bases each). V was clipped by 9 bases and J by 5 bases, with 10 bases between them. This CDR3 has 12 residues. The germline V gene encodes CDR1 ENHRY and CDR2 SYGVKD. CDR3 in amino acids: CAMSWGTGELFF. Written as DNA, the CDR3 is TGTGCCATGTCATGGGGGACCGGGGAGCTGTTTTTT.

The rearrangement links TRBV19 to TRBJ1-5; 7 bases align to TRBD1. The germline gives CDR1 LNHDA, CDR2 SQIVND (reference sequence). J gave up 5 bases and V 3 bases, and 4 bases lay outside the gene matches. This CDR3 comprises 14 residues. CDR3 loop: CASSISRGDQPQHF. The DNA of the CDR3 is TGTGCCAGTAGTATCAGCAGGGGGGATCAGCCCCAGCATTTT.

This clone appeared a single time. The V and J genes are TRBV5-1 and TRBJ1-2, with a possible D match to TRBD1 (5 bases). Germline CDR1 is SGHRS and CDR2 is YFSETQ. The CDR3 totals 12 residues. The V and J ends lost 4 bases and 9 bases respectively, with 13 bases between them. CDR3 in DNA: TGCGCCAGCAGCCTGGGGGATAGGAGCTACACCTTC. Its translation is CASSLGDRSYTF.

For this clone: The sample holds other DNA sequences that translate to the same CDR3. This chain uses TRBV6-1 with TRBJ1-6, with D possibly matching TRBD1 (5 bases). The CDR3 extends over 13 amino acids. Germline assignment: CDR1 MNHNS and CDR2 SASEGT. The ends were cut back, 2 bases at V and 10 bases at J, with 9 bases in the middle. The CDR3 sequence: CASSEYGGSPLHF. The CDR3 nucleotides read TGTGCCAGCAGTGAATACGGGGGATCACCCCTCCACTTT.

This clone occurred once. The chain employs TRBV2 and TRBJ1-6; D is uncertain. The V gene's germline CDR1 is SNHLY and CDR2 FYNNEI. The ends were cut back, 6 bases at V and 11 bases at J, with 20 bases in the middle. The CDR3 consists of 15 residues. The CDR3 DNA sequence: TGTGCCAGCAGCGGGGTCCTTCCCGACACTACACCCCTCCACTTT. It is translated as CASSGVLPDTTPLHF.

The rearrangement links TRBV19 to TRBJ1-1; D is ambiguous. The CDR3 totals 14 residues. Germline lookup yields CDR1 LNHDA and CDR2 SQIVND (reference sequence). The V and J ends lost 9 bases and 0 bases respectively, with 14 bases between them. The CDR3 reads CASTDRSMNTEAFF. In DNA, the CDR3 is TGTGCCAGCACTGACCGATCGATGAACACTGAAGCTTTCTTT.

The chain recombines TRBV5-8 with TRBJ2-1, with 8 bases that match TRBD2. Trimming cost V 4 bases and J 8 bases; bases outside gene matches: 11. Germline V lookup: CDR1 SGHTS, CDR2 YDEGEE. This CDR3 is built from 15 residues. In nucleotides, the CDR3 is TGTGCCAGCAGCAGACAGCGGGAGCGCAATGATGAGCAGTTCTTC. This translates into CASSRQRERNDEQFF.

The CDR3 spells CASGLVISGGVNEQFF. DNA of the CDR3: TGTGCTAGTGGTTTGGTCATTAGCGGGGGGGTGAATGAGCAGTTCTTC. The chain carries TRBV12-5 and TRBJ2-1; 11 bases line up with TRBD2. V lost 0 bases and J lost 7; bases outside the gene matches: 5. This CDR3 has 16 residues. CDR1 LGHNT and CDR2 FRNRAP come from the germline V gene.

V and J are TRBV3-1 (or the pseudogene TRBV3-2) and TRBJ1-3; D is perhaps TRBD1 (5 bases). The germline V and J ends were trimmed by 0 bases and 2 bases, with 11 bases remaining between them. Germline V gene lookup returns CDR1 LGHDT and CDR2 YNNKEL (reference sequence). CDR3 length equals 16 residues. DNA for the CDR3: TGTGCCAGCAGCCAAGACTGGGCAGGGACTGGAAACACCATATATTTT. This codes for CASSQDWAGTGNTIYF.